This T cell receptor (beta chain) originates from a study of OX40 agonist ivuxolimab in advanced cancers. Study overall: Patients undergoing dose escalation presented with hepatocellular carcinoma, melanoma, renal cell or head and neck cancer. Among those enrolled, mean age was about 62 years (range about 23 to 90) and 82.7% were male.

Produced via immunoSEQ multiplex PCR; TCRdb's table is partial and in-frame only. The repertoire consists of 55,000 to 70,000 clones, with roughly four fifths occurring once and the leading ten covering 3% to 4%. In the case of this clone: Antigen: not known.

Findings and caveats of the study: The authors did not determine the antigen specificity of the expanded peripheral T cells. Among the lowest peripheral clonal expansion occurred in 0.1-3.0 mg/kg partial responders.

The junction had 7 bases not matched to a gene; V was cut back by 2 bases and J by 4 bases. The CDR3 is 17 residues long. The germline V gene encodes CDR1 SGHTA and CDR2 FQGNSA. The specimen comprised CD4+ or CD8+ T cells sorted from blood, sampled in a trial of the OX40 agonist ivuxolimab. V usage is TRBV7-2 and J usage is TRBJ2-5; 13 bases align to TRBD2. The source is an adult with an advanced solid tumor such as melanoma, head and neck, liver or kidney cancer. CDR3 sequence reads: CASSLTSGGASSETQYF. The CDR3 nucleotides read TGTGCCAGCAGCTTAACTAGCGGGGGGGCCTCTTCAGAGACCCAGTACTTC. Using reference TRBV7-2 and TRBJ2-5 for the parts outside the CDR3, the full variable domain is GAGVSQSPSNKVTEKGKDVELRCDPISGHTALYWYRQSLGQGLEFLIYFQGNSAPDKSGLPSDRFSAERTGGSVSTLTIQRTQQEDSAVYLCASSLTSGGASSETQYFGPGTRLLVL.